This record covers a single T cell receptor (beta chain). Its antigen is unknown. TCRdb's copy holds only in-frame clones and misses some; the assay was immunoSEQ multiplex PCR. The sample contains 26,000 or so clones, roughly 60% of which appear only once. The data stem from a study of cytotoxic CD8 clonotypes in ibrutinib-treated CLL. Study in general: On average, around 100,000 productive rearrangements and 255,043 productive templates per sample. Study results and caveats: Clonality rose at ibrutinib response and fell back toward baseline at progression.

The V and J ends lost 1 base and 6 bases respectively, with 11 bases between them. This CDR3 has 14 residues. The germline gives CDR1 SGHNT, CDR2 YENEEA. Sequencing used PBMCs, obtained before ibrutinib treatment. V and J are TRBV11-3 and TRBJ2-3; the D gene is possibly TRBD1 (6 bases). This sequence was found in a human donor with chronic lymphocytic leukemia. This CDR3 is CASSLGARGDTQYF. The CDR3 region has the DNA TGTGCCAGCAGCTTAGGGGCGAGGGGGGATACGCAGTATTTT. The full variable domain, rest sourced from reference TRBV11-3 and TRBJ2-3, is EAGVVQSPRYKIIEKKQPVAFWCNPISGHNTLYWYLQNLGQGPELLIRYENEEAVDDSQLPKDRFSAERLKGVDSTLKIQPAELGDSAVYLCASSLGARGDTQYFGPGTRLTVL.